This T cell receptor beta chain was sequenced for a study of cytomegalovirus exposure and HLA in healthy donors (dated by TCRdb to the late 2010s). A note on the overall study: According to an earlier analysis of 587 of the donors, about 170 million T cells yielded roughly 110 million unique TCR beta sequences and about 300 Gb of sequence data. An early release that covered 640 HLA-typed donors contained approximately 290 gigabases of sequencing data and about 84 million unique TCR sequences. Of the roughly 400 genotyped donors, over 70% fell in the genetic ancestry cluster associated with self-reported Caucasian donors. The study aimed to test whether cataloging public T cell receptors could reveal signatures of past pathogen exposure. The T cell repertoires of around 670 subjects were profiled by immunosequencing and related to cytomegalovirus serostatus. Along with the approximately 650-subject first cohort, a separate validation cohort of about 110 different subjects was used. To predict cytomegalovirus infection status, the study combined high-throughput TCR immunosequencing, statistical association of individual TCRs with disease status, and machine learning. To study patterns of TCR occurrence, a later analysis re-analyzed previously published TCR beta repertoires from 500 to 850 donors and added high-resolution HLA genotyping. Rather than using new phenotypic data, the later analysis identified candidate immune exposures from TCR beta sequences and from how often those sequences occurred across donors. An earlier analysis of 587 of the donors used high-throughput TCR beta sequencing to judge whether each TCR beta V gene segment behaved as functional or pseudogenic. Donor age, sex, ethnicity and CMV serostatus were compiled alongside the repertoire data. In a later genetic analysis, genome-wide SNP genotypes for about 55% of the 666 donors were used, and that subset was treated as a discovery cohort. All discovery cohort repertoires had been generated on a single sequencing platform. HLA typing covered class I and class II loci at four-digit resolution. Typing coverage differed by locus: A, B, C, DRB1 and DQB1 were typed in roughly 620-630 donors, DQA1 in about 500, DPA1 in approximately 610, and DPB1 in 400 to 490. Several DR-DQ haplotypes were treated as single units for association and clustering because of strong linkage in the cohort. Among 398 genotyped donors of the cohort, an average of around 240,000 unique TCR beta nucleotide sequences were sequenced per donor, roughly 20% of them non-productive. Overall results and qualifications from the work: According to a later genetic analysis, donors in an Asian-associated ancestry cluster had fewer N-insertions in productive TCRs than the approximately 710-donor mean. Sequencing depth was assumed to be roughly uniform across donors in the presence/absence analyses, though that assumption may not hold. Most TCR sequences were seen in very few donors, while some public TCRs were found in many individuals. In a later analysis, HLA-associated TCR beta chains were found to be more clonally expanded and to have lower generation probabilities than equally common non-associated chains. Because counts were too low, roughly 16 rarely observed V segments, including chromosome 9 orphons, were excluded from the earlier analysis of 587 of the donors. In a later genetic analysis, a missense DCLRE1C variant was associated with V-gene and J-gene trimming of TCR beta chains, and the association was replicated in an independent cohort. In this cohort, only TCR beta chains were sequenced, and detectable features were limited by the absence of alpha or paired-chain data. A further reported finding was that TCR beta sequences accurately predicted the HLA-A and HLA-B alleles for most subjects in the first cohort. Three of the identified cytomegalovirus-associated TCR beta chains were confirmed in vitro to be specific for cytomegalovirus antigens. In a later analysis, the rate of TCR association differed among HLA loci, with DRB1 alleles having the most associated TCRs and HLA-C alleles having the fewest. The 87-base-pair reads could not distinguish some IMGT-functional V segments, including TRBV6-2 and TRBV6-3, so those segments were excluded. Cytomegalovirus status was reported to be diagnosed by the classifier with high specificity and sensitivity in both the original and validation cohorts. Linkage disequilibrium might explain the correlated functional status among segregating V segments, but an unknown experimental factor could not be excluded. According to the authors, the approach could potentially be generalized to other disease states and immunological phenotypes. CMV serostatus was the only immune exposure information available for the cohort. In the study, approximately 150 TCR beta chains were listed as associated with cytomegalovirus. Most CMV-associated TCR beta chains appeared to be HLA-restricted in a later analysis, and the HLA associations seemed to be driven largely by CMV exposure. Because some donors lacked HLA typing at each locus, the association tests relied only on the typed subset. A later analysis reported that several top co-occurrence clusters appeared linked to parvovirus B19, influenza, CMV and Epstein-Barr virus. When HLA alleles, especially DR and DQ, strongly co-occurred, attributing TCR associations to individual alleles was difficult. In an earlier analysis of roughly 500 of the donors, most TCR beta V segments appeared in productive rearrangements about 87% or about 30% of the time, broadly matching IMGT annotations. Specific HLA alleles were associated with 15,000 to 20,000 TCR beta sequences at a false discovery rate of 0.05 in a later analysis. The sequencing pipeline was judged likely to have produced a cluster of highly shared sequence variants as a technical artifact.

The cohort was made up of 650 to 700 healthy bone marrow donors. At the time of sampling, every cohort member was nominally healthy, though immune exposures that went unrecorded were likely present. The donor tested CMV seronegative, placing the donor among the 350 to 400 seronegative members of the cohort. A peripheral blood sample was collected from each donor, and TCR beta sequencing was performed on peripheral blood mononuclear cells. Genomic DNA extraction from the blood cell samples was performed with the Qiagen DNeasy Blood Extraction Kit. A word on this clone: The antigen this receptor binds is unknown.

Spanning cysteine to phenylalanine, the CDR3 consists of 15 amino acids. Of all the DNA, just the CDR3 is kept, 45 bases in frame from base 1. Trimming accounts for 5 bases at V and 3 bases at J, while the number of junction bases matched to no gene is 9. Taken from the germline V gene (reference sequence), the CDR1 and CDR2 loops are LNHDA and SQIVND. The library was built by means of the immunoSEQ multiplex PCR assay. For the multiplex PCR, a mixture combining 60 forward primers for TCR Vbeta segments and 13 reverse primers for TCR Jbeta segments was used. The CDR3 region of rearranged TCR beta genes was amplified from genomic DNA with a multiplex PCR assay. Amplified TCR beta libraries were sequenced as 87-base-pair reads on the Illumina HiSeq System. Per the source publication's procedure: A later analysis tallied around 87 million unique TCR beta chains across the 666 repertoires, and around 12 million of those chains were shared by two or more donors. Raw reads were error-corrected and collapsed into unique sequences by a nearest-neighbor algorithm in which closely related sequences were merged to remove PCR and sequencing errors. Alignment of CDR3 sequences to IMGT reference sequences was used to assign V, D and J gene segments. For a sequence to be retained, a match of at least six nucleotides was required to both a V gene segment and a J gene segment. A rearrangement counted as productive if the CDR3 had no stop codons and remained in frame with V and J, and every other rearrangement counted as non-productive. CDR3 was defined by IMGT convention, running from the second conserved V-encoded cysteine to the conserved J-encoded phenylalanine. In an earlier analysis of roughly 580 of the donors, sequences lacking an unambiguous match to a single V gene segment were excluded. An earlier analysis of several hundred of the donors classified V segments as functional when productive rearrangements were above 56.7% and as segregating when the standard deviation between donors was above 5%. To diagnose cytomegalovirus status from the catalog of TCR beta chain sequences, a statistical classification framework was built. V and J gene assignment, in a later analysis, came from comparing TCR nucleotide sequences with IMGT/GENE-DB human TR gene sequences. In a later analysis, CDR3 sequences and most-parsimonious VDJ recombination scenarios were assigned using the TCRdist pipeline. In a later analysis, every TCR beta chain was defined by the combination of its CDR3 amino acid sequence and its V-gene family, and reads without a unique V-gene family were dropped. A later analysis removed roughly 590 highly shared, low-generation-probability nucleotide sequences to deal with suspected cross-contamination and a sequencing artifact. In a later analysis, a clonal expansion index was calculated for each public chain from normalized within-repertoire ranks of inferred template counts. A later analysis computed generation probabilities with a VDJ recombination model fitted to out-of-frame rearrangements, and checked the results against IGoR. A later analysis scored TCR-TCR, TCR-HLA and TCR-CMV co-occurrence with hypergeometric tests, applying a repertoire-size bias correction to TCR pairs. In a later analysis, false discovery rates were estimated by permuting HLA or CMV assignments 20 times. A later analysis grouped co-occurring TCRs with DBSCAN, adding TCRdist sequence similarity when clustering within HLA-allele-positive subsets. Co-occurrence clustering excluded repertoires with fewer than 30,000 or more than 120,000 public chains, plus five with anomalous nucleotide sharing. Imported from immuneACCESS, the table was reduced by TCRdb to in-frame sequences with V and J called. These copies leave out some clones; in studies compared against another copy, an unresolved V gene accounts for under half, and the cause of the remainder is not known. The D gene and trimming were derived from the DNA, and the V and J assignments and clone size from that table. This sample's records show roughly 120,000 clones. Roughly 3.6% of the sample is in the top ten clones.

The TCR sequence derives from a young man in good health and CMV-seronegative. The sequence joins TRBV19 to TRBJ2-7, and 8 junctional nucleotides match TRBD1. Sequences were obtained from PBMCs. The DNA sequence reads TGTGCCAGTAGTGTGCGACAGGGGCTGAACTACGAGCAGTACTTC. Translated, this is CASSVRQGLNYEQYF. The CDR3 plus the reference TRBV19 and TRBJ2-7 genes for the other parts give the full variable domain: DGGITQSPKYLFRKEGQNVTLSCEQNLNHDAMYWYRQDPGQGLRLIYYSQIVNDFQKGDIAEGYSVSREKKESFPLTVTSAQKNPTAFYLCASSVRQGLNYEQYFGPGTRLTVT.